The 24 T cell receptor beta chains below all came from one sample that was sequenced in a study of blood T cell repertoires in COVID-19. TCRdb's copy holds only in-frame clones and misses some; the assay was immunoSEQ multiplex PCR. The sample shows over 150,000 clones, 80% to 90% of them seen only once. Sequences were obtained from PBMCs or T cells enriched from blood (not recorded which). These receptors all come from a man aged 50 to 59 who had recovered from COVID-19.

The genes are TRBV6-1 and TRBJ2-7, with no clear D. Trimming took 2 bases from V and 2 from J, leaving 13 bases between them. The CDR3 is 15 amino acids. Germline loops: CDR1 MNHNS, CDR2 SASEGT. In nucleotides, the CDR3 is TGTGCCAGCAGTGAATTATTACAGAACACCTACGAGCAGTACTTC. Its protein is CASSELLQNTYEQYF.

The chain uses TRBV14 and TRBJ2-7, with a tentative D call TRBD1 (5 bases). Germline values: CDR1 SGHDN, CDR2 FVKESK. CDR3 length: 14 amino acids. V lost 0 bases and J 2 bases, leaving 8 bases between the germline ends. The CDR3 loop reads CASSQDRVTYEQYF. The CDR3 coding sequence is TGTGCCAGCAGCCAAGACAGGGTAACCTACGAGCAGTACTTC.

V and J are TRBV19 and TRBJ2-7; 8 bases agree with TRBD1. With V trimmed by 3 bases and J by 6 bases, 10 bases remained unmatched. This CDR3 has 15 amino acids. The germline V gene has CDR1 LNHDA and CDR2 SQIVND (reference sequence). The CDR3 DNA sequence: TGTGCCAGTAGTATCTACGGGACAGGTACCGGCGAGCAGTACTTC. This encodes CASSIYGTGTGEQYF.

The chain carries TRBV30 and TRBJ1-1, with D uncertain. Trimming pared 3 bases from V and 5 bases from J, leaving 10 bases between. This CDR3 has 12 residues. The germline CDR1 and CDR2 sequences are GTSNPN and SVGIG (reference sequence). CDR3 DNA: TGTGCCTGGAGACTTCCCTTGACTGAAGCTTTCTTT. Translated, it gives CAWRLPLTEAFF.

The rearrangement links TRBV12-5 to TRBJ1-5; weak D call: TRBD1 (6 bases). The CDR3 has 14 residues. The V gene lost 0 bases and the J gene lost 7 bases, with 10 bases spanning the gap. In germline, CDR1 is LGHNT, CDR2 FRNRAP. CDR3 in DNA: TGTGCTAGTGGTTTGGTACAGGGACGACAGCCCCAGCATTTT. Its translation is CASGLVQGRQPQHF.

J is TRBJ1-1 and V is TRBV19; 8 nucleotides agree with TRBD1. The CDR3 runs to 13 residues. With 4 bases clipped from V and 5 bases from J, the junction kept 3 bases outside the gene matches. Germline V CDR1 and CDR2: LNHDA, SQIVND (reference sequence). CDR3 residues: CASSTYRGTEAFF. The CDR3 DNA reads TGTGCCAGTAGTACTTACAGGGGGACTGAAGCTTTCTTT.

This chain joins TRBV30 and TRBJ1-2; tentatively, D is TRBD1 (5 bases). CDR3 length equals 17 residues. The V gene lost 1 base and the J gene lost 1 base, with 19 bases spanning the gap. In germline, CDR1 is GTSNPN, CDR2 SVGIG (reference sequence). CDR3 nucleotides: TGTGCCTGGAGTGACACTATGTTTCGGGGACTTAACTATGGCTACACCTTC. Translation gives CAWSDTMFRGLNYGYTF.

The V gene is TRBV29-1, the J gene TRBJ1-2; TRBD1 agrees at 7 bases. The CDR3 covers 12 residues. The germline CDR1 and CDR2 sequences are SQVTM and ANQGSEA. The junction had 4 bases not matched to a gene; V was cut back by 1 base and J by 8 bases. The CDR3 coding sequence is TGCAGCGTTGAAGGACAGGGAACCGGCTACACCTTC. This sequence encodes CSVEGQGTGYTF. Filled out from reference TRBV29-1 and TRBJ1-2, the complete variable domain reads SAVISQKPSRDICQRGTSLTIQCQVDSQVTMMFWYRQQPGQSLTLIATANQGSEATYESGFVIDKFPISRPNLTFSTLTVSNMSPEDSSIYLCSVEGQGTGYTFGSGTRLTVV.

The CDR3: CSAPKGAGTGELFF. Here the CDR3 DNA reads TGCAGCGCCCCAAAGGGGGCGGGAACCGGGGAGCTGTTTTTT. The rearrangement links TRBV29-1 to TRBJ2-2, with D possibly TRBD1 on 7 matching bases. The CDR3 contains 14 residues. Germline V gene data show CDR1 as SQVTM and CDR2 as ANQGSEA. V lost 7 bases, J lost 5 bases, and 17 bases lay in between.

This sequence joins TRBV21-1 and TRBJ2-2; TRBD2 is the table's D call and was not checked against the DNA. TRBV21-1 is marked as a pseudogene. This CDR3 region has 14 residues. CDR3 sequence: CASSPRGRTGELFF. In nucleotides, the CDR3 is TGTGCCAGCAGCCCCCGTGGGAGGACCGGGGAGCTGTTTTTT.

This clone was seen a few times. The chain employs TRBV5-1 and TRBJ1-4; D remains unclear. Deletions cut 0 bases from V and 1 base from J, with 4 bases between. The CDR3 has 14 residues. In germline, CDR1 is SGHRS, CDR2 YFSETQ. In nucleotides, the CDR3 is TGCGCCAGCAGCTTGGACAGAACTAATGAAAAACTGTTTTTT. Translating gives CASSLDRTNEKLFF.

The chain has TRBV7-2 and TRBJ2-3, with D unresolved. Germline CDR1 and CDR2: SGHTA and FQGNSA. The length of the CDR3 is 15 residues. The V end was cut by 4 bases, the J end by 0 bases, with 11 bases between. CDR3 bases: TGTGCCAGCAGCTCCCGCCTGACTAGCACAGATACGCAGTATTTT. Protein: CASSSRLTSTDTQYF.

Only one count was recorded for this clone. The chain combines TRBV15 with TRBJ1-5; D is possibly TRBD1 (6 bases). From germline, CDR1 is LNHNV and CDR2 YYDKDF (reference sequence). V was clipped by 0 bases and J by 6 bases, with 15 bases between them. The CDR3 has 16 amino acids. CDR3 DNA: TGTGCCACCAGCAGAGACCCACAGGGCGTTGGTCAGCCCCAGCATTTT. Translated, it gives CATSRDPQGVGQPQHF.

The chain joins TRBV5-1 to TRBJ2-7, with 8 bases that match TRBD1. V lost 0 bases and J lost 3; bases outside the gene matches: 8. The CDR3 loop spans 16 amino acids. The V gene's germline CDR1 is SGHRS and CDR2 YFSETQ. The CDR3 DNA reads as TGCGCCAGCAGCTTGGGGATGACAGGGGACGGCTACGAGCAGTACTTC. Its translation is CASSLGMTGDGYEQYF. Drawing the rest from reference TRBV5-1 and TRBJ2-7, the complete variable domain is KAGVTQTPRYLIKTRGQQVTLSCSPISGHRSVSWYQQTPGQGLQFLFEYFSETQRNKGNFPGRFSGRQFSNSRSEMNVSTLELGDSALYLCASSLGMTGDGYEQYFGPGTRLTVT.

The chain couples TRBV5-1 to TRBJ2-5; TRBD2 agrees at 13 bases. Germline V gene lookup returns CDR1 SGHRS and CDR2 YFSETQ. The trim removed 1 base at V and 13 bases at J, leaving 10 bases unmatched. The CDR3 is 15 residues long. The CDR3 protein is CASSLTSGGAKVWYF. CDR3 bases: TGCGCCAGCAGCTTGACTAGCGGGGGGGCCAAGGTGTGGTACTTC.

The V and J genes are TRBV11-3 and TRBJ2-1; 9 positions agree with TRBD1. With V trimmed by 8 bases and J by 8 bases, 10 bases remained unmatched. The CDR3 totals 14 residues. Germline CDR1 reads SGHNT; CDR2 reads YENEEA. The CDR3 DNA sequence: TGTGCCAGCGTCCCGGGACAGGGTTCGTATGAGCAGTTCTTC. Translation gives CASVPGQGSYEQFF.

The chain combines TRBV10-3 with TRBJ2-1; 8 positions match TRBD1. Germline CDR1 ENHRY, CDR2 SYGVKD. The CDR3 covers 13 residues. The junction had 5 bases not matched to a gene; V was cut back by 4 bases and J by 9 bases. As DNA, the CDR3 is TGTGCCATCAGTGGGACAGGGTCACCTGAGCAGTTCTTC. Amino acid sequence: CAISGTGSPEQFF.

In nucleotides, the CDR3 is TGTGCCAGCTCACAGAGGGGACAGGGGGGCCACGAGCAGTACTTC. Translation gives CASSQRGQGGHEQYF. The chain uses TRBV18 and TRBJ2-7; 11 bases align to TRBD1. Unmatched junction bases numbered 7, after V lost 4 bases and J lost 5 bases. Germline-derived CDR1 and CDR2 are KGHSH and LQKENI. CDR3 size: 15 residues.

In this sample, this clone turned up once. J is TRBJ1-5 and V is TRBV29-1; 10 positions match TRBD1. CDR1 is SQVTM and CDR2 is ANQGSEA in the germline V gene. CDR3 length: 17 residues. With 4 bases clipped from V and 2 bases from J, the junction kept 11 bases outside the gene matches. CDR3 DNA sequence: TGCAGCGTTGTATGGGGACAGGGGTGGATTGGCAATCAGCCCCAGCATTTT. As protein: CSVVWGQGWIGNQPQHF.

This sequence joins TRBV7-9 and TRBJ2-3; 12 positions match TRBD2. Germline-derived CDR1 and CDR2 are SEHNR and FQNEAQ (reference sequence). The CDR3 length is 15 residues. Losses at the gene ends were 5 bases for V and 6 bases for J; bases not matched to a gene: 6. CDR3 residues: CASSIRTSGADTQYF. Written as DNA, the CDR3 is TGTGCCAGCAGCATACGGACTAGCGGGGCGGATACGCAGTATTTT.

A single count supports this clone. The chain has TRBV6-6 and TRBJ1-6; 7 bases are shared with TRBD1. The CDR3 is 15 amino acids. The germline V gene encodes CDR1 MNHNY and CDR2 SVGAGI (reference sequence). Trimming at V came to 6 bases and at J to 9 bases, leaving 11 bases not matched to a gene. The CDR3 spells CASSAGTVSLSPLHF. CDR3 coding DNA: TGTGCCAGCAGCGCCGGGACAGTGAGTCTTTCACCCCTCCACTTT.

V gene TRBV21-1 combines with J gene TRBJ2-2; the table's TRBD2 call for D was not verified on the DNA. TRBV21-1 is tagged as a pseudogene. This CDR3 spans 17 amino acids. The CDR3 region has the DNA TGTGCCAGCAGCAACCCATGGGGGACTACCAACACCGGGGAGCTGTTTTTT. Residues: CASSNPWGTTNTGELFF.

This chain uses TRBV6-1 with TRBJ1-5; D uncertain. The CDR3 length is 15 residues. Per the germline V gene, CDR1 is MNHNS and CDR2 is SASEGT. Trimming took 1 base from V and 0 from J, leaving 7 bases between them. In DNA, the CDR3 is TGTGCCAGCAGTGAAGGGCCTTATAGCAATCAGCCCCAGCATTTT. This sequence encodes CASSEGPYSNQPQHF.

This clone was observed a single time. The chain's CDR3 is CASSLAGSTGELFF. Here the CDR3 DNA reads TGCGCCAGCAGCTTGGCAGGGTCTACCGGGGAGCTGTTTTTT. The genes are TRBV5-1 and TRBJ2-2, with D possibly matching TRBD1 (5 bases). The CDR3 is made up of 14 amino acids. Trimming pared 0 bases from V and 5 bases from J, leaving 8 bases between. Germline lookup yields CDR1 SGHRS and CDR2 YFSETQ.